What follows are 4 T cell receptor beta chains derived from one specimen sequenced in a study of T cell responses to AZD1222 COVID-19 vaccine. Here immunoSEQ multiplex PCR was the method, and the copy in TCRdb shows in-frame clones only, minus some. The sample lists around 120,000 clones; roughly 90% were seen once. This specimen consisted of peripheral blood, obtained 28 days after the second AZD1222 dose. All receptors derive from an adult who received the AZD1222 COVID-19 vaccine.

The rearrangement links TRBV9 to TRBJ2-1; 7 bases are a match to TRBD1. Germline CDR1 is SGDLS and CDR2 is YYNGEE. The CDR3 length is 11 residues. The junction had 2 bases not matched to a gene; V was cut back by 5 bases and J by 9 bases. CDR3 residues: CASSTGVEQFF. As DNA, the CDR3 is TGTGCCAGCAGTACAGGGGTTGAGCAGTTCTTC.

This clone was observed a few times. The chain uses TRBV10-2 and TRBJ1-5, with D possibly matching TRBD1 (6 bases). CDR1 and CDR2 (germline): WSHSY, SAAADI. The CDR3 spans 15 residues. Trimming took off 11 bases at V and 4 bases at J, with 21 bases between the two ends. CDR3 sequence (DNA): TGCGCCGCCCAAGACGGGACACTGCGAAATCAGCCCCAGCATTTT. This sequence encodes CAAQDGTLRNQPQHF.

The chain carries TRBV11-3 and TRBJ2-6; D possibly corresponds to TRBD1 (6 bases). CDR1 and CDR2 from the germline V gene are SGHNT and YENEEA. Trimming took off 0 bases at V and 4 bases at J, with 16 bases between the two ends. The CDR3 consists of 18 residues. The CDR3 sequence: CASSLEWTELFGANVLTF. In nucleotides, the CDR3 is TGTGCCAGCAGCTTAGAATGGACAGAACTCTTCGGGGCCAACGTCCTGACTTTC.

The genes are TRBV11-3 and TRBJ1-6, with no clear D. CDR1 and CDR2 from the germline V gene are SGHNT and YENEEA. V lost 3 bases and J lost 7, with 7 bases in between. This CDR3 spans 13 amino acids. The CDR3, as DNA: TGTGCCAGCAGCTTTTTCAAGAATTCACCCCTCCACTTT. Residues: CASSFFKNSPLHF.